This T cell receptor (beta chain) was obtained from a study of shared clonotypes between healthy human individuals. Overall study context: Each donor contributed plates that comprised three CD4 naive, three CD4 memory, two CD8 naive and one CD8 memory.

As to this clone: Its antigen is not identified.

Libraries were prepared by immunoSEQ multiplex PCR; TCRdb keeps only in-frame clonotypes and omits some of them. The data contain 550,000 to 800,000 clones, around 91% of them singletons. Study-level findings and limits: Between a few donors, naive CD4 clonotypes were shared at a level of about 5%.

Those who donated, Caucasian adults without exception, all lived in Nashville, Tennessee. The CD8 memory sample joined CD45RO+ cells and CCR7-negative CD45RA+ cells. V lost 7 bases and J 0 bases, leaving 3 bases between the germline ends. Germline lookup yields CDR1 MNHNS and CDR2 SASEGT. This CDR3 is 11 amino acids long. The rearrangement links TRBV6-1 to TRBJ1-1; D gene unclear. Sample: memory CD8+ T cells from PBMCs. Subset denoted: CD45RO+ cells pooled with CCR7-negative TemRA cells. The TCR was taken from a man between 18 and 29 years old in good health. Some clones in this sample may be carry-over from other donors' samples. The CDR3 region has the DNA TGTGCCAGCATTATGAACACTGAAGCTTTCTTT. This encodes CASIMNTEAFF.